Below, 7 T cell receptor beta chains from the same sample are listed, as sequenced in a study of PD-L1 blockade in urothelial cancer. Sequencing was performed with immunoSEQ multiplex PCR; in TCRdb, only in-frame clones are kept and a portion is missing. The sample yields about 70,000 clones, less than 90% seen once. This sample comprised PBMCs, obtained around atezolizumab (anti-PD-L1) treatment. All receptors derive from a man aged 65 to 85 with urothelial cancer.

This chain uses TRBV5-1 with TRBJ2-1; 9 bases line up with TRBD1. V lost 0 bases, J lost 7 bases, and 2 bases stayed unmatched. CDR1 is SGHRS and CDR2 is YFSETQ in the germline V gene. The length of the CDR3 is 14 residues. The CDR3 loop reads CASSLAGTGNEQFF. The CDR3 nucleotides read TGCGCCAGCAGCTTGGCCGGGACAGGGAATGAGCAGTTCTTC.

In nucleotides, the CDR3 is TGTGCCAGCAGATTGGCAGCGGGATTCCCAGTCGAGCAGTACTTC. Translated: CASRLAAGFPVEQYF. The chain uses TRBV6-5 and TRBJ2-7; TRBD2 aligns across 7 bases. Germline lookup yields CDR1 MNHEY and CDR2 SVGAGI. The CDR3 contains 15 residues. With 6 bases clipped from V and 6 bases from J, the junction kept 14 bases outside the gene matches.

This clone has more than one count but fewer than ten. The rearrangement joins TRBV2 to TRBJ1-3, with 7 bases lining up with TRBD1. The germline V gene encodes CDR1 SNHLY and CDR2 FYNNEI. Germline trimming cut 3 bases from V and 0 bases from J; bases unmatched to any gene: 5. The CDR3 contains 16 residues. Here the CDR3 DNA reads TGTGCCAGCAGTGATAGGGGGCGGAACTCTGGAAACACCATATATTTT. It specifies CASSDRGRNSGNTIYF.

V is TRBV10-3 and J is TRBJ2-7; the match to TRBD1 covers 10 bases. This CDR3 has 14 residues. Germline CDR1 is ENHRY and CDR2 is SYGVKD. The trim removed 3 bases at V and 6 bases at J, leaving 5 bases unmatched. For the CDR3, the DNA is TGTGCCATCAGTGACCCTGGACAGGGGGGCGAGCAGTACTTC. Its protein is CAISDPGQGGEQYF.

This clone was seen a few times. V gene TRBV7-6 combines with J gene TRBJ2-7, with 7 bases aligning to TRBD1. The germline CDR1 and CDR2 sequences are SGHVS and FNYEAQ. The V gene end was trimmed by 2 bases and the J gene end by 1 base; junction bases not matched to a gene: 2. The CDR3 loop spans 14 amino acids. This CDR3 is CASSLRQGSYEQYF. For the CDR3, the DNA is TGTGCCAGCAGCTTAAGACAGGGATCCTACGAGCAGTACTTC.

The V call is TRBV6-5, the J call TRBJ2-1; possibly TRBD2 for D (5 bases). CDR1 and CDR2 from the germline V gene are MNHEY and SVGAGI. The CDR3 loop spans 12 amino acids. Trimming removed 6 bases at V and 7 bases at J, with 10 bases between. CDR3 DNA: TGTGCCAGCAGGAGAGGCGGGAATGAGCAGTTCTTC. Residues: CASRRGGNEQFF.

The chain carries TRBV4-2 and TRBJ2-1; 10 bases are shared with TRBD2. There are 18 residues in the CDR3. V dropped 2 bases and J dropped 0; count of bases not matched to a gene: 7. Germline CDR1 LGHNA, CDR2 YNFKEQ. CDR3 region: CASSQFSGRSGSYNEQFF. In nucleotides, the CDR3 is TGTGCCAGCAGCCAATTTAGCGGGAGGAGTGGCTCCTACAATGAGCAGTTCTTC.